The present T cell receptor (beta chain) was sequenced within a study of blood T cell repertoires in COVID-19. Clones were sequenced by immunoSEQ multiplex PCR, and TCRdb holds only the in-frame ones, with some missing. The profile shows some 150,000 clones, around 86% of them singletons. This CDR3 has 15 residues. V lost 2 bases to trimming and J lost 6 bases; unmatched junction nucleotides: 8. In germline, CDR1 is MNHNS, CDR2 SASEGT. This chain uses TRBV6-1 with TRBJ1-1; 8 bases fit TRBD1. The TCR originated in a woman aged 60 to 75 with active or convalescent COVID-19. The specimen was peripheral blood. The CDR3 is CASSERGQGAAEAFF. CDR3 DNA: TGTGCCAGCAGTGAAAGGGGGCAGGGGGCAGCTGAAGCTTTCTTT.